Below, 17 T cell receptor beta chains from the same sample are listed, as sequenced in a study. TCRdb re-analysed the 5' RACE reads in MiXCR, keeping a single row per CDR3 protein. Counted here are fewer than 8,500 distinct CDR3 sequences, 55% to 80% occurring once; the ten biggest clones make up 4.3%. Sequencing was performed on tumor-infiltrating naive CD4+ T cells sorted from the breast tumor. Described subset: naive CD4+ T cells, CD4+CD45RA+CD25-. Receptors were obtained from a female donor with breast cancer.

The V and J genes are TRBV18 and TRBJ1-3; D possibly corresponds to TRBD1 (6 bases). CDR1 KGHSH and CDR2 LQKENI come from the germline V gene. V was trimmed by 2 bases and J by 5 bases, leaving 10 bases between them. The CDR3 spans 14 residues. This chain's CDR3 is CASSPDRNRNTIYF. The DNA of the CDR3 is TGTGCCAGCTCACCAGACAGGAATAGAAACACCATATATTTT.

The V gene is TRBV6-5, the J gene TRBJ2-7; D is possibly TRBD2 (7 bases). CDR3 length: 18 residues. The germline V gene has CDR1 MNHEY and CDR2 SVGAGI. V was cut by 0 bases and J by 4 bases, with 22 bases left in between. CDR3 nucleotides: TGTGCCAGCAGTTACTCGATCTGGGGGCTAGCGGACCAATACGAGCAGTACTTC. This sequence encodes CASSYSIWGLADQYEQYF.

CDR3 coding DNA: TGTGCCAGCAGCCCCGAGATACATCTGTCAGAGACCCAGTACTTC. It encodes CASSPEIHLSETQYF. The rearrangement joins TRBV7-2 to TRBJ2-5; D remains unclear. Germline loops: CDR1 SGHTA, CDR2 FQGNSA. With 5 bases removed from V and 4 bases from J, the gap between germline ends came to 17 bases. This CDR3 spans 15 amino acids.

This chain uses TRBV10-2 with TRBJ2-5; no definite D call. CDR3 length: 15 amino acids. V gave up 2 bases and J gave up 5 bases, with 15 bases separating them. Per germline, CDR1 WSHSY and CDR2 SAAADI. The CDR3 DNA reads as TGCGCCAGCAGTGAGCCCCCCAGTTTGCTGGAGACCCAGTACTTC. Its protein product is CASSEPPSLLETQYF.

This clonotype was seen a handful of times. V gene TRBV4-2 combines with J gene TRBJ2-3; no reliable D call. V dropped 1 base and J dropped 2 bases, with 10 bases sitting between them. Germline CDR1 and CDR2: LGHNA and YNFKEQ. The CDR3 has 15 amino acids. The CDR3 nucleotides are TGTGCCAGCAGCCAAGGACTCCCCGTCACAGATACGCAGTATTTT. The encoded protein is CASSQGLPVTDTQYF.

This clonotype showed up just once. The chain has TRBV20-1 and TRBJ2-5; 8 nucleotides match TRBD2. V shed 5 bases, J shed 5 bases, and the junction held 4 bases outside the gene matches. This CDR3 has 12 residues. Germline CDR1 and CDR2: DFQATT and SNEGSKA (reference sequence). The CDR3 sequence: CSAHPGGETQYF. The CDR3 region has the DNA TGCAGTGCTCACCCGGGGGGGGAGACCCAGTACTTC.

V and J are TRBV5-1 and TRBJ2-3; 9 nucleotides agree with TRBD2. Germline V CDR1 and CDR2: SGHRS, YFSETQ. The CDR3 sequence is 17 residues long. Unmatched junction bases numbered 7, after V lost 2 bases and J lost 0 bases. CDR3 coding DNA: TGCGCCAGCAGCTTCGGGCTAGCGGGAAGGAGCACAGATACGCAGTATTTT. Its translation is CASSFGLAGRSTDTQYF.

The table lists this clonotype with a few counts. This chain's CDR3 is CSASSAGRGTYEQYF. CDR3 nucleotides: TGCAGTGCTAGTTCAGCGGGCAGGGGTACGTACGAGCAGTACTTC. The genes are TRBV20-1 and TRBJ2-7, with D perhaps assigned TRBD1 or TRBD2 (6 bases each). The germline gives CDR1 DFQATT, CDR2 SNEGSKA (reference sequence). CDR3 length: 15 amino acids. With 3 bases removed from V and 4 bases from J, the gap between germline ends came to 19 bases.

This chain connects TRBV3-1 to TRBJ2-1; 11 nucleotides align to TRBD2. CDR3 length: 14 residues. V shed 1 base, J shed 15 bases, and the junction held 8 bases outside the gene matches. Germline assignment: CDR1 LGHDT and CDR2 YNNKEL (reference sequence). The CDR3 sequence: CASSQAPTSGGRFF. CDR3 in DNA: TGTGCCAGCAGCCAAGCCCCTACTAGCGGGGGTCGGTTCTTC.

The chain joins TRBV7-6 to TRBJ2-2; perhaps TRBD1 as D (6 bases). Germline loops: CDR1 SGHVS, CDR2 FNYEAQ. The CDR3 has 16 amino acids. The ends were cut back, 5 bases at V and 5 bases at J, with 18 bases in the middle. The CDR3: CASSPGQSLRTGELFF. In DNA, the CDR3 is TGTGCCAGCAGCCCAGGACAGTCCCTCCGGACCGGGGAGCTGTTTTTT.

This clonotype was seen a handful of times. The rearrangement uses TRBV7-3 and TRBJ2-1, with D possibly TRBD2 on 5 matching bases. Trimming pared 5 bases from V and 12 bases from J, leaving 17 bases between. The germline CDR1 and CDR2 sequences are SGHTA and FQGTGA. CDR3 size: 13 residues. The CDR3 protein is CASSRESLGVQFF. CDR3 in DNA: TGTGCCAGCAGCAGAGAGTCACTAGGTGTGCAGTTCTTC.

The chain uses TRBV20-1 and TRBJ1-1; D is unclear. The CDR3 totals 11 residues. Trimming stripped 1 base from V and 4 bases from J, with 4 bases between. Germline values: CDR1 DFQATT, CDR2 SNEGSKA (reference sequence). CDR3 sequence: CSARGGTEAFF. CDR3 DNA: TGCAGTGCTAGAGGAGGCACTGAAGCTTTCTTT.

The chain joins TRBV12-3 or TRBV12-4 to TRBJ2-7; TRBD1 matches 7 bases. J gave up 3 bases and V 5 bases, and 10 bases lay outside the gene matches. There are 15 residues in the CDR3. The CDR3 loop reads CASSNNRGQGYEQYF. The CDR3 region has the DNA TGTGCCAGCAGTAACAACAGGGGCCAGGGCTACGAGCAGTACTTC.

V and J are TRBV4-1 and TRBJ1-2, with 7 bases that match TRBD1. Trimming removed 3 bases from V and 6 bases from J; junction bases left unmatched: 10. Germline CDR1 and CDR2: MGHRA and YSYEKL. The CDR3 is 15 amino acids. As DNA, the CDR3 is TGCGCCAGCAGCCAGGCGACAGGGACGGGCAATGGCTACACCTTC. The encoded protein is CASSQATGTGNGYTF.

This chain connects TRBV29-1 to TRBJ2-5, with D possibly matching TRBD1 (6 bases). V was cut by 4 bases and J by 6 bases, with 24 bases left in between. Germline V gives CDR1 SQVTM, CDR2 ANQGSEA. The CDR3 extends over 16 amino acids. CDR3 amino acids: CSVGLGEGDPGKTQYF. CDR3 DNA sequence: TGCAGCGTTGGTCTCGGAGAGGGGGACCCAGGGAAGACCCAGTACTTC.

This chain joins TRBV29-1 and TRBJ2-1; the match to TRBD1 covers 10 bases. Germline values: CDR1 SQVTM, CDR2 ANQGSEA. The CDR3 has 13 amino acids. V was pared by 6 bases and J by 12 bases, with 11 bases of the junction left unmatched. In DNA, the CDR3 is TGCAGCGTCCGGACAGGGGGTCCATTCGGGCAGTTCTTC. Residues: CSVRTGGPFGQFF.

This chain joins TRBV20-1 and TRBJ2-6, with TRBD1 as a possible D gene (5 bases). The CDR3 runs 13 residues. Between the trimmed V and J ends, which lost 6 bases and 4 bases, there was a span of 10 bases. The germline V gene has CDR1 DFQATT and CDR2 SNEGSKA (reference sequence). CDR3 nucleotide sequence: TGCAGTGCCAGGGCTACCGGGGCCAACGTCCTGACTTTC. Amino acids: CSARATGANVLTF.